This TCR beta chain was observed in a study of GPR56 and killer-like receptors on CD4 memory cells (dated by TCRdb to between 2018 and 2021). Regarding the study in general: The study proposed that progressive acquisition of KLRB1, KLRG1, GPR56 and then KLRF1 marks human CD4+ memory T-cell differentiation and cytokine production potential. The healthy blood donors were described in the study as age-matched to the liver disease patients, whose median age was approximately 70 years. The paper as a whole reports these results and caveats: Clonal frequency started low in the marker-negative population and rose progressively along the proposed pathway, while TCRbeta diversity decreased accordingly. The clones that dominated late populations 4 and 5 were also present in early populations 1 and 2, and the authors interpreted this finding as evidence for linear differentiation. Overlap of TCR repertoires was observed especially between the late populations 4 and 5, and partly population 3. Rather than full repertoires, only the 100 most expanded clones per population were included in the diversity and similarity analyses.

Reads for this sample came from an Illumina HiSeq 2500. To build sequencing libraries, a previously published PCR protocol was used to amplify the recombined TCRbeta locus. Turning to the authors' computational methods: Any read whose average quality score fell below 30 was discarded, and IMSEQ was used to process the reads that remained. Vbeta gene, Jbeta gene and CDR3 amino acid sequence were used to define clonotypes. To quantify how much the repertoires of different populations overlapped, the Morisita-Horn index was computed on the top 100 expanded clones. Renyi diversity profiles calculated on the top 100 expanded clones were used to assess clonal diversity. TCRdb reprocessed the public reads and reports one entry per CDR3 protein sequence, without DNA. In this record, the V and J calls reflect TCRdb's handling and not the investigators' own analysis. This sample's table carries about 2,200 distinct CDR3 sequences. The ten biggest clones cover about 5% of the sample.

By frequency, this clonotype is medium-sized (0.01 to 0.1%), with no count recorded. It has no known antigen specificity. Before TCRbeta sequencing, fluorescence-activated cell sorting was used to enrich five KLR/GPR56-defined CD4+ populations. To test a linear memory differentiation pathway, the researchers sequenced TCRbeta repertoires from five CD4+ T-cell subsets that were defined by expression of KLRB1, KLRG1, GPR56 and KLRF1. TCR-sequenced cells came from peripheral blood of healthy control individuals, reported as five donors in the TCRbeta analysis figure. The researchers collected heparinized peripheral blood and processed every sample within one hour of retrieval. To isolate peripheral blood mononuclear cells, blood was diluted 1:2 in PBS and put through Biocoll density gradient centrifugation at room temperature. Before flow sorting, CD4+ T cells were enriched from freshly isolated PBMCs by magnetic sorting with anti-CD4 MicroBeads. A BD FACSAria II was used to sort CD4+ T cells enriched from PBMCs of healthy donors according to marker expression. For surface staining, the researchers used Miltenyi Biotec antibodies: anti-KLRB1 clone 191B8, anti-KLRF1 clone 4A4.D10 and anti-KLRG1 clone REA261.

From cysteine to phenylalanine, the CDR3 is 14 amino acids long. The DNA is unrecorded. CDR1 and CDR2, per the germline V gene (reference sequence), are MNHEY and SMNVEV. This chain joins TRBV27 to TRBJ2-7. The sequencing input was memory CD4+ T cells from blood. The receptor comes from a human donor in good health. The CDR3 is CASSPQRISYEQYF.